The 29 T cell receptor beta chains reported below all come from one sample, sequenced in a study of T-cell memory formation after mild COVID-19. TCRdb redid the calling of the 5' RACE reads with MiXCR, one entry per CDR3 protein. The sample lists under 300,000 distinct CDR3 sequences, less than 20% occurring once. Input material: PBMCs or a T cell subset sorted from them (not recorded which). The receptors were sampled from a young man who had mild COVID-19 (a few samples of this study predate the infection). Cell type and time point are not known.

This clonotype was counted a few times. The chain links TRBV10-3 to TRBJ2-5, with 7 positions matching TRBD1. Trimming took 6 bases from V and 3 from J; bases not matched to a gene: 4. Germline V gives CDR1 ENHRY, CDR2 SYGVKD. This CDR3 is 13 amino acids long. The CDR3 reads CAISRDSKETQYF. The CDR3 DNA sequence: TGTGCCATCAGCCGGGACAGTAAAGAGACCCAGTACTTC.

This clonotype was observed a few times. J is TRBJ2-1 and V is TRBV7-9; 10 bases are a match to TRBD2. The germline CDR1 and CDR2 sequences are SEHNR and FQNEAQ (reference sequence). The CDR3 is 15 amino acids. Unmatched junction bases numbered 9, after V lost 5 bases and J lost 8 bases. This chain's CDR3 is CASSRKRGGLDEQFF. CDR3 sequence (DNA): TGTGCCAGCAGCCGAAAGCGGGGGGGCCTGGATGAGCAGTTCTTC.

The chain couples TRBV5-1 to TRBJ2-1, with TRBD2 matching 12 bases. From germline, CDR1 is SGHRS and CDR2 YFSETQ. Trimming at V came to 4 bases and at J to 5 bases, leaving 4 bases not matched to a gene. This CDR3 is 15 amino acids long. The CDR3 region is CASSTLAGGDNEQFF. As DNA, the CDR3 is TGCGCCAGCAGCACCCTAGCGGGGGGGGACAATGAGCAGTTCTTC.

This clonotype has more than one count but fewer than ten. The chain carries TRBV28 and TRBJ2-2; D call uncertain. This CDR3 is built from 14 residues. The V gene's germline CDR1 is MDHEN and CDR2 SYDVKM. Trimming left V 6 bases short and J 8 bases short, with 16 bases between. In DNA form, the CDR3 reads TGTGCCAGCAGGGCCCGGGCAGGAGCTGGGGAGCTGTTTTTT. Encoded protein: CASRARAGAGELFF.

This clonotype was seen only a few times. The CDR3 nucleotides are TGTGCCAGCAGCTTAAGAGGCGGGGGGGCCTGGGAGTTCTTC. Protein: CASSLRGGGAWEFF. V is TRBV7-2 and J is TRBJ2-1, with 9 bases that match TRBD2. CDR1 and CDR2 from the germline V gene are SGHTA and FQGNSA. CDR3 length: 14 amino acids. J gave up 14 bases and V 2 bases, and 10 bases lay outside the gene matches.

The CDR3 loop is CSARRVFGDEQFF. CDR3 in DNA: TGCAGTGCTAGACGGGTTTTCGGGGATGAGCAGTTCTTC. V is TRBV20-1 and J is TRBJ2-1; TRBD2 might be the D (5 bases). CDR1 and CDR2 from the germline V gene are DFQATT and SNEGSKA (reference sequence). There are 13 residues in the CDR3. The V gene lost 2 bases and the J gene lost 8 bases, with 13 bases spanning the gap.

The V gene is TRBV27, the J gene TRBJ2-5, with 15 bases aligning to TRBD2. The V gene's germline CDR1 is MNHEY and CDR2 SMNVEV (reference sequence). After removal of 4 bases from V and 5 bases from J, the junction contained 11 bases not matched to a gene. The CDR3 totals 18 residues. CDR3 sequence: CASSSIWGLAGGRETQYF. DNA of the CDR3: TGTGCCAGCAGTTCCATTTGGGGACTAGCGGGGGGCCGGGAGACCCAGTACTTC.

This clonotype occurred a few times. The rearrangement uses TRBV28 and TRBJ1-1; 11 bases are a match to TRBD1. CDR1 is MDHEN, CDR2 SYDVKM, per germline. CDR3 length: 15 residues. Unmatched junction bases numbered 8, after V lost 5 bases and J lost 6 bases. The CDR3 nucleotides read TGTGCCAGCAGTCCCCCGGGACAGGGGGGCCCTGAAGCTTTCTTT. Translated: CASSPPGQGGPEAFF.

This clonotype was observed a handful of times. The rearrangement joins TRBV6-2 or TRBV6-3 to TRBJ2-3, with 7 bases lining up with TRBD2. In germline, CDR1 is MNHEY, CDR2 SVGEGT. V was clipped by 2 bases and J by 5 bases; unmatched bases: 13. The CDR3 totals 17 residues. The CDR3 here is CASSYPFPGGREDTQYF. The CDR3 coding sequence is TGTGCCAGCAGTTACCCCTTTCCGGGGGGTCGTGAAGATACGCAGTATTTT.

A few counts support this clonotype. This chain's CDR3 is CASSLEERTALHF. The DNA for the CDR3 is TGTGCCAGCAGCTTAGAGGAAAGGACCGCCCTCCACTTT. The V and J genes are TRBV7-2 and TRBJ1-6, with no clear D. The CDR3 is 13 amino acids. Deletions cut 1 base from V and 14 bases from J, with 12 bases between. The germline V gene has CDR1 SGHTA and CDR2 FQGNSA.

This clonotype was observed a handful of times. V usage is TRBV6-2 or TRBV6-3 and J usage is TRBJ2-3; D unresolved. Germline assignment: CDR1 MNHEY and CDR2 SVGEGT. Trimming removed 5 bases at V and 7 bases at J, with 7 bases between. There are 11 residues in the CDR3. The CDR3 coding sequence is TGTGCCAGCAGTCAGGCACATACGCAGTATTTT. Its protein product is CASSQAHTQYF.

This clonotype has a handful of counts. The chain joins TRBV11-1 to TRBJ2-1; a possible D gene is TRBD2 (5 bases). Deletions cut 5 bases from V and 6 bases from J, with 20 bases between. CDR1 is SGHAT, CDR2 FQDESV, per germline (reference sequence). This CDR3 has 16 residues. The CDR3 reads CASSLSTGLPLNEQFF. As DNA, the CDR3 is TGTGCCAGCAGCCTTTCGACCGGACTGCCTCTCAATGAGCAGTTCTTC.

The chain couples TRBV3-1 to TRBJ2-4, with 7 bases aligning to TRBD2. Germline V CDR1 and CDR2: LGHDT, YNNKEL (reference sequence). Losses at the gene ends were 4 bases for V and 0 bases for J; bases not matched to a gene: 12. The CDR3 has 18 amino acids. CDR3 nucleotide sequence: TGTGCCAGCAGCCCCGGCGTGTGGGGGGGGGTAGCCAAAAACATTCAGTACTTC. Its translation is CASSPGVWGGVAKNIQYF.

CDR3 coding DNA: TGTGCCTGGAGTGTACAACCGGGACGCGGCACACCCCTCCACTTT. This translates into CAWSVQPGRGTPLHF. The chain recombines TRBV30 with TRBJ1-6; TRBD1 is a possible D gene (5 bases). V was trimmed by 0 bases and J by 11 bases, leaving 17 bases between them. The length of the CDR3 is 15 residues. Germline CDR1 is GTSNPN and CDR2 is SVGIG (reference sequence).

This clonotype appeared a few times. The DNA of the CDR3 is TGTGCCAGCAGAAGGGACTTTTGGGCCTACAATGAGCAGTTCTTC. Translation: CASRRDFWAYNEQFF. The chain recombines TRBV7-2 with TRBJ2-1; the D gene is possibly TRBD2 (6 bases). CDR3 length: 15 residues. Trimming took 6 bases from V and 2 from J, leaving 14 bases between them. Germline assignment: CDR1 SGHTA and CDR2 FQGNSA.

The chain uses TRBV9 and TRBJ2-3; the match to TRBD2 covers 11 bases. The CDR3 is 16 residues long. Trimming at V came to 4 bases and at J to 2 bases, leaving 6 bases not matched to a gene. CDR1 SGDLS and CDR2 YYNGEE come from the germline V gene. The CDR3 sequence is CASSIVAGGLTDTQYF. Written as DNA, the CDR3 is TGTGCCAGCAGCATCGTAGCGGGGGGGCTCACAGATACGCAGTATTTT.

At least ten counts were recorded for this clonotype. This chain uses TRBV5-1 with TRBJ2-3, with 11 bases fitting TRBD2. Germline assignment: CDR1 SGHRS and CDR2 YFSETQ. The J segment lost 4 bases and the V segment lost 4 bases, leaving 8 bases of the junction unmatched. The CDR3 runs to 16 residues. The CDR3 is CASSPGLAGLADTQYF. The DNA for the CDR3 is TGCGCCAGCAGCCCCGGACTAGCGGGTCTTGCAGATACGCAGTATTTT.

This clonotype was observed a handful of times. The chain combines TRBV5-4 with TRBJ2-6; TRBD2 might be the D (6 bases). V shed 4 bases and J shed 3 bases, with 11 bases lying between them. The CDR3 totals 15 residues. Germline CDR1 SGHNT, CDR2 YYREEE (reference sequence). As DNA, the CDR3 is TGTGCCAGCAGCAACGGGGGTGGTGGGGCCAACGTCCTGACTTTC. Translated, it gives CASSNGGGGANVLTF.

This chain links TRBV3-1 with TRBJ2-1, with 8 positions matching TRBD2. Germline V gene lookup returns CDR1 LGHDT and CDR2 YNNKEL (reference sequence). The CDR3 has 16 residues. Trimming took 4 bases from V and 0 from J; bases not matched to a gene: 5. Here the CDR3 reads CASSPWRGDSYNEQFF. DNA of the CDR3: TGTGCCAGCAGCCCTTGGCGGGGGGACTCCTACAATGAGCAGTTCTTC.

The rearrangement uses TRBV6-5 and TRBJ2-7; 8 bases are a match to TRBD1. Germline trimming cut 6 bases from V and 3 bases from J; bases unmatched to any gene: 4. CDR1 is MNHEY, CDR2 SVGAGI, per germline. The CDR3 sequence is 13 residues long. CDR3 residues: CASRQGQVYEQYF. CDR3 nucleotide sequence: TGTGCCAGCAGGCAGGGACAGGTCTACGAGCAGTACTTC.

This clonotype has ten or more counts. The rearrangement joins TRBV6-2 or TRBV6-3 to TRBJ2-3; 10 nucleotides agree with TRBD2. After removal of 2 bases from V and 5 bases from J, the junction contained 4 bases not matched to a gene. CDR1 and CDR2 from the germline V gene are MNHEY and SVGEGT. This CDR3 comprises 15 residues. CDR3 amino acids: CASSYLAGAQDTQYF. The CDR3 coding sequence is TGTGCCAGCAGTTACCTAGCGGGGGCCCAAGATACGCAGTATTTT.

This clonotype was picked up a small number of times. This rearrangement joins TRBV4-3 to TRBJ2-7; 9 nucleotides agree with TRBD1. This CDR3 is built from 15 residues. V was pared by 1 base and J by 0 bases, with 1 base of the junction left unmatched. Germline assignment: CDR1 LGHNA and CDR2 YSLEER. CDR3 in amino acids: CASSQGDRVSYEQYV. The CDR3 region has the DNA TGCGCCAGCAGCCAAGGGGACAGGGTCTCCTACGAGCAGTACGTC.

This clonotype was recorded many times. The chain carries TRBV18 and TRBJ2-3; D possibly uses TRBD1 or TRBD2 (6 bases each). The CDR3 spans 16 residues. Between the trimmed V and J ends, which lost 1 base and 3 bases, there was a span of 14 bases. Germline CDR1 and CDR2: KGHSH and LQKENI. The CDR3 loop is CASSPLTRGTTDTQYF. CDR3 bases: TGTGCCAGCTCACCACTGACTAGAGGGACAACAGATACGCAGTATTTT.

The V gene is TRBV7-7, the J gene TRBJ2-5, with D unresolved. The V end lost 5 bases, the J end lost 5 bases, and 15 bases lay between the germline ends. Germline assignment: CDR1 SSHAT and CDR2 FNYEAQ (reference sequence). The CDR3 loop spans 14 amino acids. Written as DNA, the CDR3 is TGTGCCAGCAGCCCCCGCACGGGTGAGGAGACCCAGTACTTC. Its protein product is CASSPRTGEETQYF.

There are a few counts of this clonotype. The CDR3 region is CASSLAGGSYEQYV. In nucleotides, the CDR3 is TGCGCCAGCAGCTTGGCCGGAGGCTCCTACGAGCAGTACGTC. The chain is built from TRBV5-1 and TRBJ2-7, with D tentatively TRBD2 (5 bases). The CDR3 runs to 14 residues. Germline V gene lookup returns CDR1 SGHRS and CDR2 YFSETQ. Trimming took 0 bases from V and 0 from J, leaving 7 bases between them.

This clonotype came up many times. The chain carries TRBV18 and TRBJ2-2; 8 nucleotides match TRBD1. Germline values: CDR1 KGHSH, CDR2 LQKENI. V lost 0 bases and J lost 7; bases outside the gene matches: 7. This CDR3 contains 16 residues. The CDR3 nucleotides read TGTGCCAGCTCACCACCGGACAGGGCATTAATCGGGGAGCTGTTTTTT. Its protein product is CASSPPDRALIGELFF.

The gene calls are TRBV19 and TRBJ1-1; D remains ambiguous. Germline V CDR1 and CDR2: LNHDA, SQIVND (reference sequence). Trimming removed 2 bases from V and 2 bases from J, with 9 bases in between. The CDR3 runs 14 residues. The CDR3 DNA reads TGTGCCAGTAGTATACCGCAAAGAAACACTGAAGCTTTCTTT. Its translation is CASSIPQRNTEAFF.

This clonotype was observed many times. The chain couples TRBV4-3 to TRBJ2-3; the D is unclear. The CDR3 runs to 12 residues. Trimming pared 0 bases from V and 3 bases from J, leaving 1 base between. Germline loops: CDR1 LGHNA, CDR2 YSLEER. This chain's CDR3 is CASSQETDTQYF. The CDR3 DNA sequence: TGCGCCAGCAGCCAAGAGACAGATACGCAGTATTTT.

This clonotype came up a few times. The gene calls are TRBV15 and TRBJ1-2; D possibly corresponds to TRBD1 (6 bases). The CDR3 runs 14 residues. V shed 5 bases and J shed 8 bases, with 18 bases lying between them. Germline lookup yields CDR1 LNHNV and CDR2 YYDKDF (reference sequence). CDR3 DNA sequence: TGTGCCACCAGCCCCGGGGGGCCATACGGAGGCTACACCTTC. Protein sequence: CATSPGGPYGGYTF.